A single sample is the source of the 22 T cell receptor beta chains below, sequenced in a study of identifying expanded T cells in peripheral blood. Measured with immunoSEQ multiplex PCR; TCRdb has only the in-frame clones, and not every one. The data hold around 66,000 clones, with 70% to 90% observed a single time. Sequencing was performed on blood. The source is a person aged 18 to 75 in good health.

This clone was seen a few times. CDR3 residues: CASSAERGGTDTQYF. The CDR3 DNA follows: TGTGCCAGCAGTGCCGAGCGGGGGGGCACAGATACGCAGTATTTT. The rearrangement links TRBV6-4 to TRBJ2-3; 9 bases line up with TRBD2. V lost 4 bases and J lost 1; bases outside the gene matches: 3. The germline V gene has CDR1 MRHNA and CDR2 SNTAGT. This CDR3 has 15 residues.

This chain connects TRBV4-1 to TRBJ2-1; 8 bases agree with TRBD1. Germline assignment: CDR1 MGHRA and CDR2 YSYEKL. V dropped 2 bases and J dropped 7; count of bases not matched to a gene: 13. The CDR3 covers 17 residues. CDR3 amino acids: CASSQHHARGRGNEQFF. In nucleotides, the CDR3 is TGCGCCAGCAGCCAACACCACGCCAGGGGGCGCGGAAATGAGCAGTTCTTC.

The chain uses TRBV10-3 and TRBJ1-5; weak D call: TRBD1 (5 bases). The CDR3 is 15 residues long. V was trimmed by 11 bases and J by 0 bases, leaving 17 bases between them. Germline assignment: CDR1 ENHRY and CDR2 SYGVKD. CDR3 sequence (DNA): TGTGCCGCGGGGTCGGGACTGGATAGCAATCAGCCCCAGCATTTT. Translation: CAAGSGLDSNQPQHF.

V is TRBV10-3 and J is TRBJ2-1; 9 bases map to TRBD2. The CDR3 is 14 amino acids. Germline CDR1 and CDR2: ENHRY and SYGVKD. J gave up 5 bases and V 6 bases, and 5 bases lay outside the gene matches. The CDR3 region is CAISKRGDDNEQFF. The CDR3 DNA follows: TGTGCCATCAGCAAGCGGGGGGACGACAATGAGCAGTTCTTC.

The V gene is TRBV29-1, the J gene TRBJ2-1; D may be TRBD2 (7 bases). CDR1 is SQVTM and CDR2 is ANQGSEA in the germline V gene. Trimming pared 4 bases from V and 6 bases from J, leaving 16 bases between. The CDR3 length is 14 residues. The CDR3 reads CSVVRGARSNEQFF. The DNA for the CDR3 is TGCAGCGTTGTTCGGGGGGCCAGGTCCAATGAGCAGTTCTTC.

This clone was seen only a few times. The chain is built from TRBV6-4 and TRBJ2-3; 13 bases are a match to TRBD2. The CDR3 sequence is 15 residues long. Trimming at V came to 4 bases and at J to 4 bases, leaving 2 bases not matched to a gene. The germline V gene has CDR1 MRHNA and CDR2 SNTAGT. This CDR3 reads CASSATSGGADTQYF. The CDR3 bases are TGTGCCAGCAGTGCCACTAGCGGGGGGGCAGATACGCAGTATTTT.

This clone was observed a single time. The V gene is TRBV10-3, the J gene TRBJ2-1; 9 bases agree with TRBD2. The CDR3 has 15 residues. After removal of 3 bases from V and 8 bases from J, the junction contained 8 bases not matched to a gene. Germline V gene sequence: CDR1 ENHRY, CDR2 SYGVKD. CDR3 DNA: TGTGCCATCAGTGACGGCGGGAGGGCCTTTCATGAGCAGTTCTTC. The encoded protein is CAISDGGRAFHEQFF.

The genes are TRBV7-8 and TRBJ1-1; D not resolved. V shed 1 base and J shed 1 base, with 7 bases lying between them. Germline CDR1 SGHVS, CDR2 FQNEAQ. The CDR3 runs 14 residues. In DNA form, the CDR3 reads TGTGCCAGCAGCTTAGGGTTTTCGAACACTGAAGCTTTCTTT. Translating gives CASSLGFSNTEAFF. Looking up the rest from reference TRBV7-8 and TRBJ1-1 gives the full variable domain: GAGVSQSPRYKVAKRGQDVALRCDPISGHVSLFWYQQALGQGPEFLTYFQNEAQLDKSGLPSDRFFAERPEGSVSTLKIQRTQQEDSAVYLCASSLGFSNTEAFFGQGTRLTVV.

The rearrangement links TRBV9 to TRBJ2-5; 7 bases are a match to TRBD2. The junction had 4 bases not matched to a gene; V was cut back by 0 bases and J by 2 bases. The CDR3 has 15 residues. CDR1 and CDR2 (germline): SGDLS, YYNGEE. The CDR3 is CASSVGPAGQETQYF. Here the CDR3 DNA reads TGTGCCAGCAGCGTAGGACCAGCGGGACAAGAGACCCAGTACTTC.

Only a few counts were recorded for this clone. This chain links TRBV19 with TRBJ1-5, with no clear D. Germline CDR1 LNHDA, CDR2 SQIVND (reference sequence). Trimming pared 8 bases from V and 1 base from J, leaving 6 bases between. The CDR3 spans 12 residues. The chain's CDR3 is CASQTSNQPQHF. The CDR3 nucleotides read TGTGCCAGTCAGACAAGCAATCAGCCCCAGCATTTT.

The chain recombines TRBV5-1 with TRBJ2-5; possibly TRBD1 or TRBD2 for D (7 bases each). Germline V gene lookup returns CDR1 SGHRS and CDR2 YFSETQ. V shed 4 bases and J shed 4 bases, with 14 bases lying between them. The CDR3 totals 14 residues. CDR3 loop: CASSLTGRGETQYF. CDR3 DNA: TGCGCCAGCAGCCTGACAGGGAGGGGAGAGACCCAGTACTTC.

The rearrangement links TRBV29-1 to TRBJ2-7; 9 bases are shared with TRBD2. Germline V gene lookup returns CDR1 SQVTM and CDR2 ANQGSEA. CDR3 length: 15 amino acids. After removal of 3 bases from V and 3 bases from J, the junction contained 9 bases not matched to a gene. The CDR3 nucleotides are TGCAGCGTTGAGTCGCGGGAGGGCTTGGACTACGAGCAGTACTTC. It yields the protein CSVESREGLDYEQYF.

J is TRBJ2-1 and V is TRBV11-2; TRBD2 agrees at 7 bases. The germline V gene encodes CDR1 SGHAT and CDR2 FQNNGV. CDR3 length: 16 amino acids. Trimming removed 2 bases from V and 6 bases from J; junction bases left unmatched: 10. In DNA, the CDR3 is TGTGCCAGCAGCTTAATAGGGAGGGGCCTACTCAATGAGCAGTTCTTC. Protein sequence: CASSLIGRGLLNEQFF.

The chain has TRBV5-1 and TRBJ1-6, with 7 nucleotides matching TRBD1. The V and J ends lost 4 bases and 10 bases, in that order; junction bases with no gene match: 5. Looked up from germline, CDR1 is SGHRS and CDR2 is YFSETQ. This CDR3 is 13 amino acids long. CDR3 coding DNA: TGCGCCAGCAGCCGGGACAGAGAGTCACCCCTCCACTTT. Translated: CASSRDRESPLHF.

The chain links TRBV11-3 to TRBJ2-6; TRBD1 matches at 7 bases. In germline, CDR1 is SGHNT, CDR2 YENEEA. There are 17 residues in the CDR3. The junction had 8 bases not matched to a gene; V was cut back by 5 bases and J by 1 base. CDR3 amino acids: CASSDQGEPSGANVLTF. The CDR3, as DNA: TGTGCCAGCAGCGACCAGGGGGAGCCTTCTGGGGCCAACGTCCTGACTTTC.

V gene TRBV30 combines with J gene TRBJ1-5; a possible D gene is TRBD1 (6 bases). The germline V gene has CDR1 GTSNPN and CDR2 SVGIG (reference sequence). V was trimmed by 1 base and J by 4 bases, leaving 11 bases between them. The CDR3 has 14 amino acids. CDR3 in amino acids: CAWSGSTGNQPQHF. Here the CDR3 DNA reads TGTGCCTGGAGTGGATCAACAGGGAATCAGCCCCAGCATTTT.

The chain uses TRBV2 and TRBJ2-3; D assignment may be TRBD1 or TRBD2 (7 bases each). The CDR3 has 14 residues. CDR1 is SNHLY and CDR2 is FYNNEI in the germline V gene. Trimming removed 6 bases at V and 3 bases at J, with 13 bases between. CDR3 in amino acids: CASRRQGGTDTQYF. The CDR3 coding sequence is TGTGCCAGCAGGAGACAGGGAGGGACAGATACGCAGTATTTT.

The chain has TRBV7-7 and TRBJ2-3; 8 bases line up with TRBD2. J was trimmed by 2 bases and V by 1 base; bases with no gene match: 11. The CDR3 consists of 18 residues. Germline loops: CDR1 SSHAT, CDR2 FNYEAQ (reference sequence). This CDR3 reads CASSLVAAGDPFTDTQYF. The CDR3 DNA reads TGTGCCAGCAGCTTAGTAGCAGCGGGAGACCCATTCACAGATACGCAGTATTTT. The whole variable domain, filled in from reference TRBV7-7 and TRBJ2-3, reads GAGVSQSPRYKVTKRGQDVTLRCDPISSHATLYWYQQALGQGPEFLTYFNYEAQPDKSGLPSDRFSAERPEGSISTLTIQRTEQRDSAMYRCASSLVAAGDPFTDTQYFGPGTRLTVL.

A few counts support this clone. This chain links TRBV6-4 with TRBJ2-1; 7 bases are shared with TRBD2. Germline V gene data show CDR1 as MRHNA and CDR2 as SNTAGT. The V segment lost 0 bases and the J segment 1 base; nucleotides outside the gene matches: 3. CDR3 size: 16 residues. The CDR3 spells CASSDSGGSSYNEQFF. The CDR3 DNA reads TGTGCCAGCAGTGACTCGGGCGGGAGTTCCTACAATGAGCAGTTCTTC.

The chain employs TRBV7-9 and TRBJ2-5; 7 nucleotides align to TRBD1. CDR3 length: 15 amino acids. Germline V lookup: CDR1 SEHNR, CDR2 FQNEAQ (reference sequence). Trimming removed 7 bases from V and 4 bases from J; junction bases left unmatched: 12. The CDR3 loop reads CASIPQGEFGETQYF. The CDR3 DNA follows: TGTGCCAGCATTCCCCAGGGGGAGTTTGGAGAGACCCAGTACTTC.

V usage is TRBV5-5 and J usage is TRBJ1-1; D unclear. Germline V gene data show CDR1 as SGHKS and CDR2 as YYEKEE (reference sequence). CDR3 size: 14 residues. The ends were cut back, 0 bases at V and 4 bases at J, with 10 bases in the middle. The CDR3 sequence: CASSLAGEVTEAFF. The CDR3 DNA follows: TGTGCCAGCAGCTTGGCCGGGGAGGTCACTGAAGCTTTCTTT. Full variable domain (rest looked up from reference TRBV5-5 and TRBJ1-1): DAGVTQSPTHLIKTRGQQVTLRCSPISGHKSVSWYQQVLGQGPQFIFQYYEKEERGRGNFPDRFSARQFPNYSSELNVNALLLGDSALYLCASSLAGEVTEAFFGQGTRLTVV.

The chain joins TRBV15 to TRBJ2-3; 10 positions match TRBD2. V gave up 10 bases and J gave up 5 bases; unmatched junction bases: 9. Germline V gene lookup returns CDR1 LNHNV and CDR2 YYDKDF (reference sequence). The CDR3 loop spans 14 amino acids. The CDR3 DNA sequence: TGTGCCATTAAGAGCGGGAGGGTTGGAGATACGCAGTATTTT. Translating gives CAIKSGRVGDTQYF.